At least ten counts were recorded for the clone carrying this T cell receptor (beta chain). These data are taken from a study of T cells in Graves' hyperthyroidism and ophthalmopathy. TCR beta CDR3 region amplification was performed from RNA transcripts. With the HTBI primer set, the TCR CDR3 went through a first round of RT-PCR. A single record per CDR3 protein comes from TCRdb applying MiXCR to the multiplex PCR reads. Found here are approximately 410,000 distinct CDR3 sequences, roughly 13% of them singletons; the top ten hold about 5%. The sequenced sample was blood. This clonotype was sampled from a woman aged 18-29 years with Graves' hyperthyroidism.

The chain's CDR3 is CASSYGQGSTDTQYF. CDR3 bases: TGTGCCAGCAGTTACGGGCAGGGTAGCACAGATACGCAGTATTTT. The rearrangement links TRBV6-6 to TRBJ2-3, with D perhaps TRBD1 (5 bases). The CDR3 runs to 15 residues. V lost 2 bases and J lost 0, with 9 bases in between. Per the germline V gene, CDR1 is MNHNY and CDR2 is SVGAGI (reference sequence).